Sequencing of this TCR beta chain was carried out in a study of blood T cell repertoires in COVID-19 (dated by TCRdb to 2018 to 2020). Background on the whole study: Collaborator samples came from the United States, Italy and Spain and covered acute and convalescent phases of COVID-19. The material from the prospective study consisted of cDNA or gDNA derived from T cells, B-cell-depleted T cells, or PBMCs. The dataset comprised deeply sampled blood TCRbeta repertoires from subjects exposed to, actively infected with, or recovered from COVID-19. A freely available public database, intended as a resource for researchers studying the immune response to SARS-CoV-2, is where the repertoires were released. The samples were drawn from two sources: the first 160 participants of the ongoing ImmuneRACE study, and fewer than 1,500 subjects contributed by 6 global collaborators. A de-identified subject ID, COVID-19 status, age in years and sex were almost always included in the sample metadata. Where available, HLA class I and class II types were taken from metadata supplied by the sample provider and were not determined by assay-based typing.

Whole blood was collected in K2EDTA tubes by collaborating institutions according to the institutions' own protocols. For TCRbeta analysis, collaborator samples were shipped as frozen whole blood, as isolated PBMCs, or as DNA extracted from either sample type. Ends trimmed: V by 4 bases, J by 6 bases; bases unmatched to a gene: 7. Measured from the cysteine to the phenylalanine, the CDR3 is 17 residues long. The only DNA kept is the CDR3, 51 bases in frame from the first base. Via the germline V gene, CDR1 is KGHDR and CDR2 SFDVKD. The research as a whole found: The amount of clinical and demographic metadata varied by source and participant and was provided uncurated.

TCRbeta CDR3 regions were amplified from genomic DNA using the immunoSEQ Assay, a bias-controlled multiplex PCR. The study's processing was this. Within the assay, amplification of reference gene primers was used to estimate how many nucleated cells each sample contained. Sequence reads were collapsed and filtered to measure the absolute abundance of every unique TCRbeta CDR3 rearrangement. For each sample, productive Simpson clonality was calculated as the square root of Simpson's diversity index over productive rearrangements. TCRdb carries this immuneACCESS record with in-frame sequences only. Its versions omit some clonotypes, under half of them owing to an unresolved V gene in the studies checked, with the rest unexplained. D and trimming come from the DNA, and the V and J calls and clone size come from that table. This sample comprises some 120,000 clones, 90% of them detected only once. Of the sample, 3.7% is held by the ten largest clones.

Details on this clone: What this receptor recognizes is not known. Base qualities were left out, and no much larger clone turns up one base away.

Recombination linked TRBV24-1 to TRBJ2-3; a stretch of 15 junction bases matches TRBD2. This sequence originates from a man in his fifties with active COVID-19. Sequenced sample: peripheral blood. The CDR3 region has the sequence CATSDRTSGGAADTQYF. In nucleotide form, the sequence is TGTGCCACCAGTGACCGGACTAGCGGGGGGGCAGCCGATACGCAGTATTTT.